A selection of T cell receptor beta chains follows, all from one sample in a study of T cell responses to AZD1222 COVID-19 vaccine. TCRdb's table, derived via immunoSEQ multiplex PCR, lists solely in-frame clones and lacks some. Of about 140,000 clones listed, about 90% are singletons. Specimen: peripheral blood, collected on day 0 of AZD1222 vaccination. These TCRs come from an adult in good health. The conserved cysteine and the conserved F or W are not part of the CDR3 here. Part of the rows lack a size; the others show once, few, many or a class for expanded clones.

v_call: TRBV27
j_call: TRBJ2-4
clone_size: -
cdr3_aa: ASSFRDKNIQY

v_call: TRBV28
j_call: TRBJ1-2
clone_size: -
cdr3_aa: ASSWGGGYGYT

v_call: TRBV7-2
j_call: TRBJ2-7
clone_size: -
cdr3_aa: ASSLDWTSGEQY

v_call: TRBV6-2/TRBV6-3
j_call: TRBJ2-2
clone_size: -
cdr3_aa: ASSYSRTSVTGELF

v_call: TRBV28
j_call: TRBJ2-7
clone_size: few
cdr3_aa: ASSYDSDRDLYEQY

v_call: TRBV18
j_call: TRBJ2-5
clone_size: -
cdr3_aa: ASSRAGAYQETQY

v_call: TRBV6-5
j_call: TRBJ1-1
clone_size: -
cdr3_aa: ASTQDRFFAEAF

v_call: TRBV18
j_call: TRBJ1-1
clone_size: -
cdr3_aa: ASSLQGGNTEAF

v_call: TRBV28
j_call: TRBJ2-1
clone_size: -
cdr3_aa: ASSGSGASYNEQF

v_call: TRBV7-9
j_call: TRBJ2-1
clone_size: -
cdr3_aa: ASSRNDRDNEQF

v_call: TRBV19
j_call: TRBJ1-1
clone_size: few
cdr3_aa: ASSIPTTGNTEAF

v_call: TRBV19
j_call: TRBJ1-5
clone_size: -
cdr3_aa: ASSIGRSNQPQH

v_call: TRBV5-1
j_call: TRBJ2-1
clone_size: -
cdr3_aa: ASSLGASGSSYNEQF

v_call: TRBV2
j_call: TRBJ1-4
clone_size: -
cdr3_aa: ASSDGGRVWTNEKLF

v_call: TRBV7-9
j_call: TRBJ2-1
clone_size: -
cdr3_aa: ATLLAHSYNEQF

v_call: TRBV9
j_call: TRBJ2-1
clone_size: -
cdr3_aa: ASSDPALNDEQF

v_call: TRBV28
j_call: TRBJ1-6
clone_size: -
cdr3_aa: ASRTYFSYNSPLH

v_call: TRBV5-8
j_call: TRBJ1-2
clone_size: few
cdr3_aa: ASRDRGRFLDGYT

v_call: TRBV6-2/TRBV6-3
j_call: TRBJ2-7
clone_size: -
cdr3_aa: ASSQFHPSTSGRYEQY